The 8 T cell receptor beta chains listed next were all sequenced from one sample in a study of blood T cell repertoires in COVID-19. Using immunoSEQ multiplex PCR, the repertoire was profiled, and TCRdb retains in-frame clones only, with some absent. The sample records some 390,000 clones, about 89% being singletons. Sequenced input: peripheral blood. The receptors derive from a woman aged 60 to 75 with COVID-19, enrolled during active disease.

The rearrangement uses TRBV5-1 and TRBJ1-2; 9 bases map to TRBD1. CDR1 and CDR2 (germline): SGHRS, YFSETQ. The CDR3 spans 16 residues. Trimming took 4 bases from V and 7 from J; bases not matched to a gene: 14. CDR3 coding DNA: TGCGCCAGCAGCCCAAAACCCGGGACAGGGTTAGGTGGCTACACCTTC. Translation gives CASSPKPGTGLGGYTF.

The chain joins TRBV5-1 to TRBJ2-1, with 7 bases matching TRBD1. The CDR3 loop spans 14 amino acids. Germline V gives CDR1 SGHRS, CDR2 YFSETQ. The V and J ends lost 4 bases and 8 bases, in that order; junction bases with no gene match: 9. DNA for the CDR3: TGCGCCAGCAGCGGGAAAAGGGGGCGTGATGAGCAGTTCTTC. This gives the protein CASSGKRGRDEQFF.

V gene TRBV6-5 combines with J gene TRBJ1-1, with D tentatively TRBD1 (5 bases). This CDR3 has 15 residues. With 2 bases removed from V and 5 bases from J, the gap between germline ends came to 15 bases. Germline loops: CDR1 MNHEY, CDR2 SVGAGI. CDR3 DNA: TGTGCCAGCAGTTACGGATCAGGGTTAAGAACTGAAGCTTTCTTT. Its translation: CASSYGSGLRTEAFF.

The chain employs TRBV3-1 (or the pseudogene TRBV3-2) and TRBJ1-1; 7 nucleotides match TRBD1. There are 14 residues in the CDR3. Per germline, CDR1 LGHDT and CDR2 YNNKEL (reference sequence). Trimming at V came to 5 bases and at J to 2 bases, leaving 5 bases not matched to a gene. This CDR3 is CASSSNRGNTEAFF. CDR3 coding DNA: TGTGCCAGCAGCTCCAACAGGGGTAACACTGAAGCTTTCTTT.

The rearrangement uses TRBV5-4 and TRBJ1-6, with no clear D. The length of the CDR3 is 14 residues. Germline V gives CDR1 SGHNT, CDR2 YYREEE (reference sequence). The V and J ends lost 0 bases and 10 bases respectively, with 11 bases between them. CDR3 DNA: TGTGCCAGCAGCTTGGGGACTGGGGAATCACCCCTCCACTTT. Its translation: CASSLGTGESPLHF.

The rearrangement links TRBV5-1 to TRBJ2-2, with D perhaps matching TRBD1 (5 bases). The CDR3 has 14 amino acids. Trimming cost V 3 bases and J 8 bases, with 14 bases left between them. CDR1 and CDR2 (germline): SGHRS, YFSETQ. The CDR3 loop is CASSSDSRLGELFF. CDR3 DNA: TGCGCCAGCAGCTCTGACAGCCGTCTAGGGGAGCTGTTTTTT.

CDR3 DNA sequence: TGTGCCAGCAGCCCCTATGGACAGGGTGCCACTGAAGCTTTCTTT. This codes for CASSPYGQGATEAFF. This chain connects TRBV3-1 (or the pseudogene TRBV3-2) to TRBJ1-1; 8 nucleotides agree with TRBD1. Germline V gene data show CDR1 as LGHDT and CDR2 as YNNKEL (reference sequence). Trimming at V came to 4 bases and at J to 4 bases, leaving 8 bases not matched to a gene. The CDR3 is 15 residues long.

The gene calls are TRBV5-1 and TRBJ2-4; 8 nucleotides match TRBD2. CDR1 SGHRS and CDR2 YFSETQ come from the germline V gene. The V and J ends lost 3 bases and 9 bases, in that order; junction bases with no gene match: 5. The CDR3 totals 13 residues. CDR3 region: CASSSGGSGIQYF. In DNA, the CDR3 is TGCGCCAGCAGCTCGGGAGGGAGTGGCATTCAGTACTTC.